This TCR beta chain was retrieved from a study of patients and donors after allogeneic stem cell transplantation. The CDR3 is made up of 13 amino acids. Germline CDR1 and CDR2: MNHEY and SVGAGI. V was clipped by 2 bases and J by 1 base, with 6 bases between them. TCRdb fed the RT-PCR reads into MiXCR, producing one record per CDR3 protein. Of about 200,000 distinct CDR3 sequences in the sample, roughly 40% were seen once. The sequence came from a human donor who was either an allogeneic HSCT recipient or a stem cell or donor lymphocyte infusion donor (not recorded which). It is not recorded whose cells these are; they may come from a transplant donor. The rearrangement joins TRBV6-5 to TRBJ2-7; no definite D call. Sequenced: blood, either unsorted or a sorted T cell fraction (not recorded which). CDR3 bases: TGTGCCAGCAGTTACAAGGCGTCCTACGAGCAGTACTTC. This translates into CASSYKASYEQYF.